The present entry profiles one T cell receptor (beta chain) with its context. TCRdb's table, derived via immunoSEQ multiplex PCR, lists solely in-frame clones and lacks some. This table has 50,000 or so clones, roughly 95% appearing once. The data originate from a study of control samples from healthy donors and cancer patients. V lost 6 bases to trimming and J lost 0 bases, with 5 bases between them. There are 11 residues in the CDR3. CDR1 is DFQATT, CDR2 SNEGSKA, per germline (reference sequence). The chain couples TRBV20-1 to TRBJ1-1; no definite D call. The receptor's source is a woman younger than 35 in good health. The specimen sequenced was blood. The chain's CDR3 is CSAPVNTEAFF. The DNA for the CDR3 is TGCAGTGCCCCAGTGAACACTGAAGCTTTCTTT.